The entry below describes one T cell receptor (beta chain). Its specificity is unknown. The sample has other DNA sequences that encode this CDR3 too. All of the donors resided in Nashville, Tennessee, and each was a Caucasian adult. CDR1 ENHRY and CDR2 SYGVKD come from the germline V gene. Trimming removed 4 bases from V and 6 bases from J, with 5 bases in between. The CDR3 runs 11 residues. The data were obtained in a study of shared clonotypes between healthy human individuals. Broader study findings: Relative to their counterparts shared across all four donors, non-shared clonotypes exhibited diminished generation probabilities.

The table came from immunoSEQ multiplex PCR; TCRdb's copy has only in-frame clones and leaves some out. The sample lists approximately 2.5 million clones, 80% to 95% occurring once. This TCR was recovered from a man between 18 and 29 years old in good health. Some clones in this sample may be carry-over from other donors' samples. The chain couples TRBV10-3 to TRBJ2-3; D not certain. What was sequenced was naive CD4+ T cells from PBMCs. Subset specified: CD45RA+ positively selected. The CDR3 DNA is TGTGCCATCAGTGCGCGGGATACGCAGTATTTT. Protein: CAISARDTQYF.